A single sample gave rise to the 29 T cell receptor beta chains below, sequenced in a study of post-analysis software for immune sequencing data. Study-wide findings and caveats: Comparison of patients with controls showed roughly five TRBV segments more frequent in patients, TRBV5-6, TRBV5-1 and TRBV20-1 among them.

Every TCR beta cDNA library bore unique molecular identifiers. Via MiXCR, TCRdb re-called the PCR reads, giving one row per CDR3 protein. Of hundreds of thousands of distinct CDR3 sequences listed, 25% to 30% are singletons. These TCRs are of unknown antigen specificity. The sequencing sample was made of blood. Receptors were obtained from a girl aged 5-17 years with multiple sclerosis.

The chain links TRBV20-1 to TRBJ1-2; TRBD1 might be the D (6 bases). Trimming left V 1 base short and J 4 bases short, with 10 bases between. CDR1 is DFQATT and CDR2 is SNEGSKA in the germline V gene (reference sequence). CDR3 length: 13 amino acids. The CDR3: CSARATGFYGYTF. For the CDR3, the DNA is TGCAGTGCTAGAGCTACAGGGTTCTATGGCTACACCTTC.

This clonotype was picked up a small number of times. The gene calls are TRBV9 and TRBJ1-6; no firm D call. Between the trimmed V and J ends, which lost 3 bases and 0 bases, there was a span of 7 bases. CDR3 length: 15 residues. Looked up from germline, CDR1 is SGDLS and CDR2 is YYNGEE. The chain's CDR3 is CASSGSGSYNSPLHF. DNA for the CDR3: TGTGCCAGCAGCGGGTCCGGCTCCTATAATTCACCCCTCCACTTT.

This clonotype was counted between two and nine times. This chain uses TRBV5-6 with TRBJ2-1; the D is unclear. CDR1 is SGHDT, CDR2 YYEEEE, per germline. V dropped 8 bases and J dropped 2 bases, with 20 bases sitting between them. The CDR3 has 16 amino acids. CDR3 amino acids: CASRVNRVGPYNEQFF. CDR3 sequence (DNA): TGTGCCAGTAGGGTAAATCGAGTTGGCCCCTACAATGAGCAGTTCTTC. The whole variable domain, remainder taken from reference TRBV5-6 and TRBJ2-1, is DAGVTQSPTHLIKTRGQQVTLRCSPKSGHDTVSWYQQALGQGPQFIFQYYEEEERQRGNFPDRFSGHQFPNYSSELNVNALLLGDSALYLCASRVNRVGPYNEQFFGPGTRLTVL.

Many counts were recorded for this clonotype. The rearrangement links TRBV7-2 to TRBJ2-1, with 10 bases fitting TRBD2. The CDR3 has 16 amino acids. V lost 7 bases, J lost 10 bases, and 16 bases stayed unmatched. Germline V gene lookup returns CDR1 SGHTA and CDR2 FQGNSA. The CDR3 is CASTPWASGGAEEQFF. In DNA form, the CDR3 reads TGTGCCAGCACCCCGTGGGCCAGCGGGGGGGCTGAAGAGCAGTTCTTC.

The chain links TRBV3-1 to TRBJ2-1, with 7 bases that match TRBD2. The ends lost 6 bases at V and 3 bases at J; junction bases unmatched: 11. CDR1 and CDR2 (germline): LGHDT, YNNKEL (reference sequence). This CDR3 is 16 amino acids long. The CDR3 DNA reads as TGTGCCAGCAGACGATACTCTAGCGGAGGCTACAATGAGCAGTTCTTC. Protein sequence: CASRRYSSGGYNEQFF.

CDR3 coding DNA: TGTGCCAGCAGTAACCCCTGGGGCGGGGGGTACAATGAGCAGTTCTTC. It is translated as CASSNPWGGGYNEQFF. V and J are TRBV27 and TRBJ2-1, with TRBD2 matching over 8 bases. From germline, CDR1 is MNHEY and CDR2 SMNVEV (reference sequence). V gave up 5 bases and J gave up 4 bases; unmatched junction bases: 10. The CDR3 extends over 16 amino acids.

This clonotype has only one observation. V usage is TRBV11-3 and J usage is TRBJ2-5; 9 bases are a match to TRBD2. The germline gives CDR1 SGHNT, CDR2 YENEEA. Trimming cost V 5 bases and J 5 bases; bases outside gene matches: 9. The CDR3 is 15 residues long. Here the CDR3 reads CASSVEGLAGETQYF. The CDR3 bases are TGTGCCAGCAGCGTCGAGGGGCTAGCGGGGGAGACCCAGTACTTC. Combining the CDR3 with reference TRBV11-3 and TRBJ2-5 gives the whole variable domain EAGVVQSPRYKIIEKKQPVAFWCNPISGHNTLYWYLQNLGQGPELLIRYENEEAVDDSQLPKDRFSAERLKGVDSTLKIQPAELGDSAVYLCASSVEGLAGETQYFGPGTRLLVL.

The sample holds a few counts of this clonotype. The chain employs TRBV7-2 and TRBJ2-7, with D maybe TRBD1 (5 bases). The CDR3 is 13 residues long. V was shortened by 4 bases and J by 3 bases, with 10 bases between the two germline ends. Germline CDR1 is SGHTA and CDR2 is FQGNSA. CDR3 in amino acids: CASSSETVYEQYF. Here the CDR3 DNA reads TGTGCCAGCAGCTCAGAGACAGTCTACGAGCAGTACTTC.

This chain uses TRBV5-1 with TRBJ2-1, with a possible D match to TRBD2 (5 bases). The CDR3 is 18 residues long. Germline CDR1 is SGHRS and CDR2 is YFSETQ. The V gene lost 3 bases and the J gene lost 9 bases, with 28 bases spanning the gap. CDR3 protein: CASSWVTPPEGEGGEQFF. CDR3 DNA sequence: TGCGCCAGCAGCTGGGTAACACCACCTGAAGGTGAGGGCGGTGAGCAGTTCTTC.

This chain uses TRBV2 with TRBJ2-3, with 7 nucleotides matching TRBD2. Looked up from germline, CDR1 is SNHLY and CDR2 is FYNNEI. With 2 bases clipped from V and 6 bases from J, the junction kept 8 bases outside the gene matches. The CDR3 loop spans 15 amino acids. CDR3 nucleotide sequence: TGTGCCAGCAGTGAAAAGGGAGGGGAAGTGGATACGCAGTATTTT. Residues: CASSEKGGEVDTQYF. The full variable domain, completed using reference TRBV2 and TRBJ2-3, is EPEVTQTPSHQVTQMGQEVILRCVPISNHLYFYWYRQILGQKVEFLVSFYNNEISEKSEIFDDQFSVERPDGSNFTLKIRSTKLEDSAMYFCASSEKGGEVDTQYFGPGTRLTVL.

This clonotype was seen at least ten times. The gene calls are TRBV29-1 and TRBJ2-7; 14 positions match TRBD2. The CDR3 has 15 residues. The germline CDR1 and CDR2 sequences are SQVTM and ANQGSEA. The J segment lost 4 bases and the V segment lost 3 bases, leaving 5 bases of the junction unmatched. The CDR3 protein is CSVDDRTSGRYEQYF. In DNA, the CDR3 is TGCAGCGTTGACGACCGGACTAGCGGGAGGTACGAGCAGTACTTC.

Points on this clonotype: A junction boundary mismatches the germline segment, possibly from a read error. The rearrangement uses TRBV13 and TRBJ1-1, with unresolved D. Germline-derived CDR1 and CDR2 are PRHDT and FYEKMQ (reference sequence). The CDR3 sequence is 16 residues long. CDR3 amino acids: CASSDTLSNQNTEAFF. In nucleotides, the CDR3 is TGCGCCAGCAGCGACACCCTATCGAATCAGAACACTGAAGCTTTCTTT.

This CDR3 is CSASVTGTSGTDTQYF. The DNA of the CDR3 is TGCAGTGCTAGTGTTACCGGGACTAGCGGCACAGATACGCAGTATTTT. The chain uses TRBV20-1 and TRBJ2-3; 10 bases align to TRBD2. V lost 3 bases and J lost 1; bases outside the gene matches: 7. The germline gives CDR1 DFQATT, CDR2 SNEGSKA (reference sequence). The CDR3 sequence is 16 residues long.

The chain is built from TRBV19 and TRBJ1-1; 7 bases map to TRBD1. There are 14 residues in the CDR3. Germline CDR1 is LNHDA and CDR2 is SQIVND (reference sequence). After removal of 8 bases from V and 3 bases from J, the junction contained 9 bases not matched to a gene. Here the CDR3 reads CASDKGARHTEAFF. For the CDR3, the DNA is TGTGCCAGTGATAAGGGGGCGCGTCACACTGAAGCTTTCTTT.

V usage is TRBV27 and J usage is TRBJ1-1; tentatively, D is TRBD1 (5 bases). Germline values: CDR1 MNHEY, CDR2 SMNVEV (reference sequence). The V end lost 6 bases, the J end lost 3 bases, and 14 bases lay between the germline ends. This CDR3 region has 14 residues. CDR3 in amino acids: CASSKQAPDTEAFF. The CDR3 DNA reads TGTGCCAGCAGCAAACAGGCCCCGGACACTGAAGCTTTCTTT.

This clonotype turned up a few times. The chain combines TRBV11-2 with TRBJ2-7; TRBD1 agrees at 7 bases. CDR3 size: 14 residues. Germline V gives CDR1 SGHAT, CDR2 FQNNGV. The V gene end was trimmed by 5 bases and the J gene end by 2 bases; junction bases not matched to a gene: 6. The CDR3 here is CASSRGQVAYEQYF. Here the CDR3 DNA reads TGTGCCAGCAGCCGTGGACAGGTCGCCTACGAGCAGTACTTC.

The chain employs TRBV11-2 and TRBJ2-5, with 9 bases that match TRBD2. There are 14 residues in the CDR3. The germline V gene encodes CDR1 SGHAT and CDR2 FQNNGV. Trimming at V came to 7 bases and at J to 4 bases, leaving 7 bases not matched to a gene. The CDR3: CASTTGGGAETQYF. DNA for the CDR3: TGTGCCAGCACCACCGGCGGGGGGGCAGAGACCCAGTACTTC.

The V call is TRBV14, the J call TRBJ1-2, with TRBD1 identical over 8 bases. The germline gives CDR1 SGHDN, CDR2 FVKESK. The CDR3 extends over 15 amino acids. With V trimmed by 0 bases and J by 13 bases, 13 bases remained unmatched. The chain's CDR3 is CASSQDLGQDMGGTF. The DNA of the CDR3 is TGTGCCAGCAGCCAAGATCTGGGACAGGACATGGGAGGCACCTTC.

In the case of this clonotype: An end of the junction does not agree with germline; a read error may underlie this. The CDR3, as DNA: TGTGCCAGCAGCGTAGGTGGGCTAGCGGAGACGACCCCGTACTTC. This sequence encodes CASSVGGLAETTPYF. V is TRBV9 and J is TRBJ2-5, with 7 bases matching TRBD2. The germline CDR1 and CDR2 sequences are SGDLS and YYNGEE. The CDR3 totals 15 residues.

With respect to this clonotype: This may arise from a read error, as a much more abundant clone is one base away. The chain combines TRBV29-1 with TRBJ2-5, with a possible D match to TRBD2 (6 bases). CDR3 length: 13 amino acids. The V end was cut by 6 bases, the J end by 7 bases, with 18 bases between. In germline, CDR1 is SQVTM, CDR2 ANQGSEA. Here the CDR3 DNA reads TGCAGCGTAGACCGGCGGGGACGGGGGACCCAGTACTTC. Protein product: CSVDRRGRGTQYF. Drawing the rest from reference TRBV29-1 and TRBJ2-5, the complete variable domain is SAVISQKPSRDICQRGTSLTIQCQVDSQVTMMFWYRQQPGQSLTLIATANQGSEATYESGFVIDKFPISRPNLTFSTLTVSNMSPEDSSIYLCSVDRRGRGTQYFGPGTRLLVL.

In its sample, this clonotype was seen a few times. The chain uses TRBV3-1 and TRBJ2-1, with 10 bases fitting TRBD1. V was pared by 6 bases and J by 2 bases, with 10 bases of the junction left unmatched. CDR1 is LGHDT, CDR2 YNNKEL, per germline (reference sequence). The CDR3 loop spans 17 amino acids. The chain's CDR3 is CASRNTGTGAPYNEQFF. CDR3 in DNA: TGTGCCAGCAGAAACACCGGGACAGGGGCTCCCTACAATGAGCAGTTCTTC.

The rearrangement uses TRBV6-1 and TRBJ2-3, with D maybe TRBD2 (6 bases). The germline V gene has CDR1 MNHNS and CDR2 SASEGT. Trimming cost V 4 bases and J 2 bases, with 16 bases left between them. CDR3 length: 16 residues. The CDR3 loop is CASSVFRDSNTDTQYF. The CDR3 DNA sequence: TGTGCCAGCAGTGTTTTTCGGGACTCAAACACAGATACGCAGTATTTT.

The V call is TRBV20-1, the J call TRBJ1-2, with 9 bases that match TRBD1. Germline CDR1 reads DFQATT; CDR2 reads SNEGSKA (reference sequence). This CDR3 has 12 amino acids. The V segment lost 6 bases and the J segment 7 bases; nucleotides outside the gene matches: 6. In DNA form, the CDR3 reads TGCAGTGCCACCTGGGGACAGGGTGGCTACACCTTC. The encoded protein is CSATWGQGGYTF.

This clonotype was detected once. The junction does not match germline at one end; this may be a read error. The chain joins TRBV6-6 to TRBJ2-7, with D possibly TRBD1 on 7 matching bases. Per germline, CDR1 MNHNY and CDR2 SVGAGI (reference sequence). The CDR3 is 16 residues long. CDR3 in amino acids: CAGREVTGTVAYEQYF. The CDR3 nucleotides are TGTGCCGGCAGGGAGGTTACCGGGACAGTAGCCTACGAGCAGTACTTC.

There are a few counts of this clonotype. The V call is TRBV6-6, the J call TRBJ2-5; 12 bases agree with TRBD2. Germline CDR1 is MNHNY and CDR2 is SVGAGI (reference sequence). The CDR3 spans 16 residues. J lost 3 bases, V lost 7 bases, and 9 bases had no gene match. CDR3 sequence reads: CASKNPGLAGKETQYF. The DNA for the CDR3 is TGTGCCAGCAAGAATCCCGGACTAGCGGGGAAAGAGACCCAGTACTTC.

This clonotype has just a few counts. The genes are TRBV7-2 and TRBJ2-1, with TRBD2 matching over 7 bases. Germline CDR1 and CDR2: SGHTA and FQGNSA. The CDR3 totals 15 residues. With 5 bases clipped from V and 0 bases from J, the junction kept 4 bases outside the gene matches. CDR3: CASSHSGSSYNEQFF. The DNA for the CDR3 is TGTGCCAGCAGCCATAGCGGGTCCTCCTACAATGAGCAGTTCTTC.

V gene TRBV20-1 combines with J gene TRBJ2-1, with TRBD2 matching over 10 bases. CDR3 length equals 14 residues. V shed 5 bases and J 8 bases; nucleotides not matched to a gene: 9. Looked up from germline, CDR1 is DFQATT and CDR2 is SNEGSKA (reference sequence). CDR3 in amino acids: CSAGGSGRADEQFF. The CDR3 bases are TGCAGTGCTGGGGGGAGCGGGAGGGCCGATGAGCAGTTCTTC.

There are a few counts of this clonotype. This chain uses TRBV15 with TRBJ2-7; the D is unclear. The V end was cut by 4 bases, the J end by 4 bases, with 11 bases between. Germline CDR1 LNHNV, CDR2 YYDKDF (reference sequence). The CDR3 extends over 13 amino acids. The CDR3 reads CATSKAPSYEQYF. The DNA for the CDR3 is TGTGCCACCAGCAAGGCCCCCTCGTACGAGCAGTACTTC.

The V and J genes are TRBV7-9 and TRBJ2-4; TRBD1 agrees at 10 bases. CDR1 is SEHNR, CDR2 FQNEAQ, per germline (reference sequence). CDR3 length: 14 residues. V dropped 5 bases and J dropped 9; count of bases not matched to a gene: 7. This chain's CDR3 is CASSGRTGGGIQYF. Written as DNA, the CDR3 is TGTGCCAGCAGCGGGCGGACAGGGGGTGGCATTCAGTACTTC.